The present T cell receptor (beta chain) was sequenced within a study of identical twins. Study-level results: Among out-of-frame alpha sequences shared by twins, low generation probability occurred in excess.

CDR3 length: 15 amino acids. V lost 0 bases, J lost 7 bases, and 12 bases lay in between. Germline V gene lookup returns CDR1 MNHEY and CDR2 SVGAGI. TCRdb redid the calling of the 5' RACE reads with MiXCR, one entry per CDR3 protein. Here the sample spans around 1.7 million distinct CDR3 sequences, around a third being singletons. This clonotype turned up a few times. The antigen remains undetermined. The sequencing input was cord blood. The chain has TRBV6-5 and TRBJ1-4, with a possible D match to TRBD1 (5 bases). This TCR was sampled from a newborn girl in good health. The CDR3 region has the DNA TGTGCCAGCAGTTACTCGACCAGGGAAAGTGAAAAACTGTTTTTT. The encoded protein is CASSYSTRESEKLFF.